The source of this T cell receptor beta chain is a study of blood T cell repertoires in COVID-19. The count of this clone is one. The junction had 2 bases not matched to a gene; V was cut back by 3 bases and J by 7 bases. Germline lookup yields CDR1 LNHDA and CDR2 SQIVND (reference sequence). CDR3 length: 12 amino acids. Method: immunoSEQ multiplex PCR; TCRdb's copy keeps in-frame clones and lacks some. In the table there are fewer than 500,000 clones, 80% to 90% of which are singletons. The study drew participants aged about 18 to 89 years from 20 to 30 US areas. Cohort assignment relied on participant-reported clinical history.

V and J are TRBV19 and TRBJ1-1; TRBD1 matches at 7 bases. This receptor was taken from a man aged 25 to 40 who had recovered from COVID-19. The sample consisted of PBMCs or T cells enriched from blood (not recorded which). CDR3 nucleotide sequence: TGTGCCAGTAGTATTGGGACAGTTGAAGCTTTCTTT. Its translation: CASSIGTVEAFF.